Presented here are 8 T cell receptor beta chains from one specimen sequenced in a study of response to subunit inactivated influenza vaccine. TCRdb itself ran the RT-PCR reads through MiXCR, one entry per CDR3 protein. The sample holds under 850,000 distinct CDR3 sequences, 15% to 20% seen once. Sequenced material: PBMCs from blood, taken approximately 5 days after vaccination. The origin of the receptors is a man in his forties or fifties who received an inactivated influenza vaccine.

This clonotype was seen a handful of times. The V and J genes are TRBV7-2 and TRBJ1-6; 7 bases line up with TRBD1. Trimming cost V 8 bases and J 8 bases; bases outside gene matches: 12. Per the germline V gene, CDR1 is SGHTA and CDR2 is FQGNSA. This CDR3 spans 15 amino acids. The CDR3 loop reads CASGARQGLDSPLHF. The DNA for the CDR3 is TGTGCCAGCGGGGCCCGACAGGGTTTGGATTCACCCCTCCACTTT.

The V call is TRBV5-1, the J call TRBJ1-1, with D perhaps TRBD1 (6 bases). The CDR3 loop spans 12 amino acids. With 1 base removed from V and 7 bases from J, the gap between germline ends came to 8 bases. Per the germline V gene, CDR1 is SGHRS and CDR2 is YFSETQ. CDR3 bases: TGCGCCAGCAGCTTGAAGGGGGATGAAGCTTTCTTT. Its translation: CASSLKGDEAFF.

This clonotype was seen more than once but under ten times. The chain uses TRBV5-6 and TRBJ2-3; TRBD2 matches at 8 bases. The CDR3 length is 15 residues. V lost 0 bases to trimming and J lost 8 bases; unmatched junction nucleotides: 8. From germline, CDR1 is SGHDT and CDR2 YYEEEE. As DNA, the CDR3 is TGTGCCAGCAGCTTGGGGCTAGCGGGCCAGTCTACGCAGTATTTT. It specifies CASSLGLAGQSTQYF.

This clonotype was found a few times. The rearrangement joins TRBV6-1 to TRBJ1-2; 8 positions match TRBD1. Germline trimming cut 4 bases from V and 4 bases from J; bases unmatched to any gene: 8. This CDR3 has 15 amino acids. Germline V gives CDR1 MNHNS, CDR2 SASEGT. CDR3 sequence: CASSGLRGLGYGYTF. As DNA, the CDR3 is TGTGCCAGCAGTGGACTCAGGGGGCTGGGCTATGGCTACACCTTC.

V and J are TRBV7-6 and TRBJ2-7; TRBD2 matches 7 bases. Trimming at V came to 4 bases and at J to 4 bases, leaving 13 bases not matched to a gene. CDR1 SGHVS and CDR2 FNYEAQ come from the germline V gene. The CDR3 covers 16 residues. CDR3 loop: CASSSASGGVSYEQYF. DNA of the CDR3: TGTGCCAGCAGCTCGGCGTCGGGGGGAGTCTCATACGAGCAGTACTTC.

This clonotype was seen a handful of times. The chain couples TRBV4-2 to TRBJ2-2; D gene unclear. CDR1 is LGHNA and CDR2 is YNFKEQ in the germline V gene. This CDR3 spans 14 amino acids. Trimming stripped 0 bases from V and 7 bases from J, with 9 bases between. CDR3 DNA sequence: TGTGCCAGCAGCCAAGATGGTGGGAACGGGGAGCTGTTTTTT. Its translation is CASSQDGGNGELFF.

This rearrangement joins TRBV7-9 to TRBJ2-3; D is perhaps TRBD1 (5 bases). Germline V gene lookup returns CDR1 SEHNR and CDR2 FQNEAQ (reference sequence). The CDR3 runs to 16 residues. The V end lost 1 base, the J end lost 1 base, and 12 bases lay between the germline ends. CDR3 sequence reads: CASSLGVGARTDTQYF. The CDR3 DNA reads TGTGCCAGCAGCTTAGGGGTAGGGGCCCGCACAGATACGCAGTATTTT. The full variable domain, with the rest looked up from reference TRBV7-9 and TRBJ2-3, is DTGVSQNPRHKITKRGQNVTFRCDPISEHNRLYWYRQTLGQGPEFLTYFQNEAQLEKSRLLSDRFSAERPKGSFSTLEIQRTEQGDSAMYLCASSLGVGARTDTQYFGPGTRLTVL.

This clonotype was seen many times. The chain links TRBV12-3 or TRBV12-4 to TRBJ2-1; D not resolved. This CDR3 contains 15 residues. Trimming pared 5 bases from V and 0 bases from J, leaving 11 bases between. CDR3 sequence: CASSRAELSYNEQFF. The CDR3 DNA reads TGTGCCAGCAGTAGGGCGGAACTCTCCTACAATGAGCAGTTCTTC.